A selection of T cell receptor beta chains follows, all from one sample in a study of T cell responses to AZD1222 COVID-19 vaccine. Assay: immunoSEQ multiplex PCR; the TCRdb copy retains only in-frame clones and omits some. This sample has 100,000 to 120,000 clones; 81% occur once, and the top ten carry about 4.5%. The specimen was peripheral blood, collected on day 0 of AZD1222 vaccination. The receptors were sampled from an adult in good health. Both conserved end residues are part of each CDR3. The D gene is left open where the match is weak. Not all rows give a size; the values are once, few, many and, for expanded clones, a class.

.	TRBV7-6	TRBJ1-2	.	14	TGTGCCAGCAGCCGGGGGGGCGCGGAGCTTGGCTACACCTTC	CASSRGGAELGYTF
.	TRBV6-6	TRBJ1-1	.	14	TGTGCCAGCAGTTACGATCCAGCGAACACTGAAGCTTTCTTT	CASSYDPANTEAFF
.	TRBV4-3	TRBJ2-1	TRBD2	15	TGCGCCAGCAGCCAAGGTAGCGGGGGAAGTAATGAGCAGTTCTTC	CASSQGSGGSNEQFF
.	TRBV7-9	TRBJ1-2	.	12	TGTGCCAGCAGCTCCCGAGACTATGGCTACACCTTC	CASSSRDYGYTF
.	TRBV12-3/TRBV12-4	TRBJ1-1	.	13	TGTGCCAGCAGTTTACAAGGGAACACTGAAGCTTTCTTT	CASSLQGNTEAFF
few	TRBV6-6	TRBJ1-2	TRBD1	17	TGTGCCAGCAGTCCGCCCCATCGAGGGGGCGTCTCCTATGGCTACACCTTC	CASSPPHRGGVSYGYTF
.	TRBV24-1	TRBJ1-4	.	16	TGTGCCACCAGTGATGGGGCAGGGGCCCCTAATGAAAAACTGTTTTTT	CATSDGAGAPNEKLFF
.	TRBV10-3	TRBJ1-1	TRBD1	15	TGTGCCATCAGTCAACAACTACAGGGGGGCACTGAAGCTTTCTTT	CAISQQLQGGTEAFF
.	TRBV28	TRBJ2-1	TRBD1	15	TGTGCCAGCAGTTTTGGAGGACAGGGGACCGATGAGCAGTTCTTC	CASSFGGQGTDEQFF
.	TRBV15	TRBJ2-7	TRBD2	15	TGTGCCACCAGCAGAGCACTAGCGGGAGTTGGCGAGCAGTACTTC	CATSRALAGVGEQYF
.	TRBV19	TRBJ1-1	TRBD1	14	TGTGCCAGTAGGGGGACAGGGCTGGGCACTGAAGCTTTCTTT	CASRGTGLGTEAFF
.	TRBV5-4	TRBJ2-5	.	16	TGTGCCAGCCACATGACGGCGGGCGCGAGGAGAGAGACCCAGTACTTC	CASHMTAGARRETQYF
.	TRBV9	TRBJ2-2	.	15	TGTGCCAGCCCTCTACAGGGAAGGGTCACCGGGGAGCTGTTTTTT	CASPLQGRVTGELFF
.	TRBV6-5	TRBJ2-3	.	14	TGTGCCAGCAGTTACTCCAGGGACACAGATACGCAGTATTTT	CASSYSRDTDTQYF
.	TRBV20-1	TRBJ2-5	.	12	TGCAGTGCTAGTCCGGGGGTAGAGACCCAGTACTTC	CSASPGVETQYF
.	TRBV4-3	TRBJ1-1	.	14	TGCGCCAGCAGCCAAGATAGGGGGAGCGCTGAAGCTTTCTTT	CASSQDRGSAEAFF
.	TRBV5-4	TRBJ2-7	TRBD1	14	TGTGCCAGCAGCGGGGGACAGGGGGCTAGGGAGCAGTACTTC	CASSGGQGAREQYF
.	TRBV4-3	TRBJ2-2	TRBD2	16	TGCGCCAGCAGCCGCCAACTAGCGACGAACACCGGGGAGCTGTTTTTT	CASSRQLATNTGELFF
.	TRBV28	TRBJ1-2	.	11	TGTGCCAGCAGCCAGGCCTATGGCTACACCTTC	CASSQAYGYTF
.	TRBV9	TRBJ2-2	TRBD1	16	TGTGCCAGCAGCGTAGCGGGGACAGCGAACACCGGGGAGCTGTTTTTT	CASSVAGTANTGELFF
.	TRBV4-3	TRBJ2-4	.	13	TGCGCCAGCAGCCAAGGGTCGAGGAACATTCAGTACTTC	CASSQGSRNIQYF
.	TRBV6-2/TRBV6-3	TRBJ1-2	.	16	TGTGCCAGCAGTCCAATCTCCGGGGCGAAGAACTATGGCTACACCTTC	CASSPISGAKNYGYTF
.	TRBV19	TRBJ1-6	TRBD1	16	TGTGCCAGTAGCGGGATCCAGGGGGCCCAGAATTCACCCCTCCACTTT	CASSGIQGAQNSPLHF
.	TRBV5-1	TRBJ1-2	.	12	TGCGCCAGCAGCGGAGCTAACTATGGCTACACCTTC	CASSGANYGYTF
.	TRBV2	TRBJ1-6	TRBD1	14	TGTGCCAGCAGCTCCGGGACAGGGAATTCACCCCTCCACTTT	CASSSGTGNSPLHF
.	TRBV6-4	TRBJ2-3	TRBD2	15	TGTGCCAGCAGTGAGTCGCGGGAGGTGACAGATACGCAGTATTTT	CASSESREVTDTQYF
.	TRBV28	TRBJ2-7	.	13	TGTGCCAGCGGAGGGACCGTCACCTACGAGCAGTACTTC	CASGGTVTYEQYF